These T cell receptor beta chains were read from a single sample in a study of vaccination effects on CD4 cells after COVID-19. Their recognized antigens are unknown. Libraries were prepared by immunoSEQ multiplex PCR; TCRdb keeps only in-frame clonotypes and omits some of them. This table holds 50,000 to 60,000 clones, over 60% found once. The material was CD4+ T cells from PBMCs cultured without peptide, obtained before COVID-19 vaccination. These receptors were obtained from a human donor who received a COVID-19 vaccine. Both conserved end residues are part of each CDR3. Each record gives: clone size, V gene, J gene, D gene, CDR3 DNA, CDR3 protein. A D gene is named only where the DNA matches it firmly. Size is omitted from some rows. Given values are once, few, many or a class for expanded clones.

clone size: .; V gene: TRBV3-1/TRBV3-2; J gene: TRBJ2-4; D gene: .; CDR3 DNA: TGTGCCAGCAGCCAGCAGGGGGCCAAAAACATTCAGTACTTC; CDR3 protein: CASSQQGAKNIQYF
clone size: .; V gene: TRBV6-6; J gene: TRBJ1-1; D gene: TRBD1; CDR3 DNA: TGTGCCAGCAGGGTACGACAGGGCCTGAACACTGAAGCTTTCTTT; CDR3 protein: CASRVRQGLNTEAFF
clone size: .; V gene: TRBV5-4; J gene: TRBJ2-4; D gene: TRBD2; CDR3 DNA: TGTGCCAGCAGCTTTGGGACTAGCGCCAAAAACATTCAGTACTTC; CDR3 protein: CASSFGTSAKNIQYF
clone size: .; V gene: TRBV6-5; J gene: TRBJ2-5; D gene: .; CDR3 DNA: TGTGCCAGCAGTTACGGCCATCTACAGGGCGCAGAGACCCAGTACTTC; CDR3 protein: CASSYGHLQGAETQYF
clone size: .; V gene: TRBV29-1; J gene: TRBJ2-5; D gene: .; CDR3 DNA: TGCAGCGTTGAAGAGCTAGGCAGGGAAGAGACCCAGTACTTC; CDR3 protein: CSVEELGREETQYF
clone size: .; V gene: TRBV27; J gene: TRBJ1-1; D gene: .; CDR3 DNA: TGTGCCAGCAGTTTATTCGACACTGAAGCTTTCTTT; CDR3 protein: CASSLFDTEAFF
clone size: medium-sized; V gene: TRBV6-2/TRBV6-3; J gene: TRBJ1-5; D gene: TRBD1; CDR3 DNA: TGTGCCAGCAGCAGGGGGACAGGCACAACTCAGCCCCAGCATTTT; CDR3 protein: CASSRGTGTTQPQHF
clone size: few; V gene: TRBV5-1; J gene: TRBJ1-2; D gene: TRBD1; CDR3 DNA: TGCGCCAGCAGCTCTCTAGGACAGGGGTCCTATGGCTACACCTTC; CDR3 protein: CASSSLGQGSYGYTF
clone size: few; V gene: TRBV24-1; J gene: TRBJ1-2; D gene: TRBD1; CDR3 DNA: TGTGCCACCAGTGATGAGTCGACAGGGAGCTATGGCTACACCTTC; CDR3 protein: CATSDESTGSYGYTF
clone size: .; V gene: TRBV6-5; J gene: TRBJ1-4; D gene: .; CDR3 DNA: TGTGCCAGCAGTCCTTGGACTAATGAAAAACTGTTTTTT; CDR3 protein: CASSPWTNEKLFF
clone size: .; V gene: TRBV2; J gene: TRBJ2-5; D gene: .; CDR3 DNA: TGTGCCAGCAGTTGGCAAGAGACCCAGTACTTC; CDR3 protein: CASSWQETQYF
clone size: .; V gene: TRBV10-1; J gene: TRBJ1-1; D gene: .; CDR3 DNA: TGCGCCAGCAGTGAGTCCCACACTGAAGCTTTCTTT; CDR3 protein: CASSESHTEAFF
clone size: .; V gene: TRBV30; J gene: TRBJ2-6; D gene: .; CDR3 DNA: TGTGCCTGGAACGGGCAAAGTGGGGCCAACGTCCTGACTTTC; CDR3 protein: CAWNGQSGANVLTF
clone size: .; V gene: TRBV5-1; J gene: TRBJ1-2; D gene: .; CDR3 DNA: TGCGCCAGCAGCCACGGGTTCGGCTACACCTTC; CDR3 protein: CASSHGFGYTF
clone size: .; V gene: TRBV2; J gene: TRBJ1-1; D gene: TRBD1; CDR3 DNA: TGTGCCAGCAGCCGACAGGGAGGGGAGGTCACTGAAGCTTTCTTT; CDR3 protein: CASSRQGGEVTEAFF
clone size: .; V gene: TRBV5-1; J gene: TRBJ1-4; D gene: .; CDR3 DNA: TGCGCCAGCAGCCCCTTCACGGGGACTGCCAAGGAGGAAAAACTGTTTTTT; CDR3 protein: CASSPFTGTAKEEKLFF
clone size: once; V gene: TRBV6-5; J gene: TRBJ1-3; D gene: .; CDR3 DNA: TGTGCCAGCAGTACTAGTTGGACGGCCGGAAACACCATATATTTT; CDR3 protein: CASSTSWTAGNTIYF
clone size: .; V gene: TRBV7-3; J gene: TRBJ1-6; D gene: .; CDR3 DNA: TGTGCCAGCAGCTTAAATTTACTTGATAATTCACCCCTCCACTTT; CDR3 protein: CASSLNLLDNSPLHF
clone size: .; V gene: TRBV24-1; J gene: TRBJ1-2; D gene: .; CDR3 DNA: TGTGCCACCAGTGATTATTCCCGAGGGGCGTATGGCTACACCTTC; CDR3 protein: CATSDYSRGAYGYTF
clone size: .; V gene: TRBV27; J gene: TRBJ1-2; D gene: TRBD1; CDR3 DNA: TGTGCCAGCAGCAGGGACAGGGGACAATATGGCTACACCTTC; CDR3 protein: CASSRDRGQYGYTF
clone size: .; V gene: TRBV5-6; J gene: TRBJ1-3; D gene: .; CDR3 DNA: TGTGCCAGCAGCCAGGCGGGCTTTCGAAACACCATATATTTT; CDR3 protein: CASSQAGFRNTIYF
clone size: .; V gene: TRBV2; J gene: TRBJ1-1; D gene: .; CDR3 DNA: TGTGCCAGCGGGAACACTGAAGCTTTCTTT; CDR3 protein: CASGNTEAFF
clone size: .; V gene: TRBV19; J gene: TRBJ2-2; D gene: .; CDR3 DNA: TGTGCCAGTAGTATTCGGAAAGGACGGACACCGAACACCGGGGAGCTGTTTTTT; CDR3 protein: CASSIRKGRTPNTGELFF
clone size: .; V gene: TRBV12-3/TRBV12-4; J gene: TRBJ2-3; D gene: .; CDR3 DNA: TGTGCCAGCAGACTACAAAGCACAGATACGCAGTATTTT; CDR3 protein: CASRLQSTDTQYF
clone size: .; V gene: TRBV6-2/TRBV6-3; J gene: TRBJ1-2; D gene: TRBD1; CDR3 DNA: TGTGCCAGCAGTTACCCGGGCCTCCGGGACAGAGATGGCTACACCTTC; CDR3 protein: CASSYPGLRDRDGYTF
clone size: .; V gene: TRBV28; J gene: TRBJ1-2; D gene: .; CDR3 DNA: TGTGCCAGCAGAGCTCCGGGGCTCTATGGCTACACCTTC; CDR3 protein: CASRAPGLYGYTF
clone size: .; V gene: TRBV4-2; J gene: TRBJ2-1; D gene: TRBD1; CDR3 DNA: TGTGCCAGCAGCCGGACAGGGAGAGAGCAGTTCTTC; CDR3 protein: CASSRTGREQFF
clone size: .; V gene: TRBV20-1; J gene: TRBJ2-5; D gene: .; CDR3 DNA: TGCAGTGCTAGTGATGGGGCGGGGACCCAGTACTTC; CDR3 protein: CSASDGAGTQYF
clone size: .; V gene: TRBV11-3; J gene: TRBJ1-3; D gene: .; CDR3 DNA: TGTGCCAGCAGCTTGAGCCCTGGAAACACCATATATTTT; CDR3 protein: CASSLSPGNTIYF
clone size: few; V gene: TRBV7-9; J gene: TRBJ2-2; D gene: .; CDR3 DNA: TGTGCCAGCAGCCACACAGGGAGCACCGGGGAGCTGTTTTTT; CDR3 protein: CASSHTGSTGELFF
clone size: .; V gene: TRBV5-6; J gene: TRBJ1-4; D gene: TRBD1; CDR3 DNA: TGTGCCAGCAGCGAGAGGGACAGGGGTTATGAAAAACTGTTTTTT; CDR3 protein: CASSERDRGYEKLFF
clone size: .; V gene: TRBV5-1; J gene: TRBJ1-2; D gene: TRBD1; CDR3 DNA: TGCGCCAGCAGCCTAACCGGGACAGGAGACGGAGGCTACACCTTC; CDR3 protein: CASSLTGTGDGGYTF
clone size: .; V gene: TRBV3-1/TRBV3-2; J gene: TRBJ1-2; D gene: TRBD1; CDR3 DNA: TGTGCCAGCAGCCACCGACAGGGGGGCGGCTACACCTTC; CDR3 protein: CASSHRQGGGYTF
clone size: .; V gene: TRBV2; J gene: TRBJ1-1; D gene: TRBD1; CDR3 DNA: TGTGCCAGCAGGGCGGGACAGGGTCGAGTCCGGAACACTGAAGCTTTCTTT; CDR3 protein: CASRAGQGRVRNTEAFF
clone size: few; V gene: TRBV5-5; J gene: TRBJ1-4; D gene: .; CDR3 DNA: TGTGCCAGCAGCTTGGGGACCGGGGATGAAAAACTGTTTTTT; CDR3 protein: CASSLGTGDEKLFF
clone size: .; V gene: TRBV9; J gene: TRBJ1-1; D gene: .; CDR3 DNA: TGTGCCAGCAGCCCCCACACTGAAGCTTTCTTT; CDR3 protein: CASSPHTEAFF
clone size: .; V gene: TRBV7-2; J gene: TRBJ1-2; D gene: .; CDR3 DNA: TGTGCCAGCAGCTTAGCCTCTTATAAGGGAACCTATGGCTACACCTTC; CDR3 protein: CASSLASYKGTYGYTF